This TCR beta chain originates from a study of blood T cell repertoires in COVID-19 (TCRdb year 2020). Broadly, across the study: The collaborator samples originated in the United States, Italy and Spain and spanned the acute and convalescent phases of COVID-19. The material from the prospective study consisted of cDNA or gDNA derived from T cells, B-cell-depleted T cells, or PBMCs. Where available, HLA class I and class II types were taken from metadata supplied by the sample provider and were not determined by assay-based typing. The repertoires were made available in a free public database intended to serve as a resource for research on the immune response to SARS-CoV-2. The sample metadata nearly always contained a de-identified subject ID, COVID-19 status, age in years and sex. The dataset comprised deeply sampled blood TCRbeta repertoires from subjects exposed to, actively infected with, or recovered from COVID-19. Samples were obtained from the ongoing ImmuneRACE study (first 160 participants) and from about 1,300 subjects provided by 6 global collaborators. Study-wide conclusions, independent of this receptor: Clinical and demographic metadata were provided uncurated, with the amount varying by source and participant.

Including the terminal cysteine and phenylalanine, the CDR3 comprises 13 residues. Only the CDR3 portion is preserved as DNA: 39 bases, with reading frame beginning at the first base. Trimming at the junction amounts to 0 bases on V and 3 bases on J, and the germline ends lie 6 bases apart. From the germline V gene, CDR1 is LGHNA and CDR2 is YNFKEQ. Each collaborating institution followed its own protocols to collect whole blood in K2EDTA tubes. For TCRbeta analysis, collaborators shipped samples in one of three forms: frozen whole blood, isolated PBMCs, or DNA extracted from either of those sample types. The immunoSEQ Assay, a bias-controlled multiplex PCR, was used to amplify TCRbeta CDR3 regions from genomic DNA. Concerning the study's data processing: Nucleated cell counts per sample were estimated from amplification of reference gene primers within the assay. Sequence reads were collapsed and filtered to measure the absolute abundance of every unique TCRbeta CDR3 rearrangement. Productive Simpson clonality was computed per sample as the square root of Simpson's diversity index over productive rearrangements. The clones in this table, taken by TCRdb from immuneACCESS, are in-frame only. Not every clone is retained; where verified, under half of the shortfall comes from an unresolved V gene, and the cause of the rest is unknown. V, J and clone size reflect that table, while D and trimming were determined from the DNA. In all, the sample holds some 180,000 clones, and approximately 80% of those were seen once. Roughly 6.8% of the sample comes from the top ten.

This clone was counted only a few times. Its cognate antigen has yet to be identified. No base quality values were provided; no much bigger clone lies one nucleotide off. The material sequenced was peripheral blood. The sequence is built from TRBV4-2 and TRBJ2-7; the D gene is unclear. This receptor was identified in a human donor in a cohort sampled during active COVID-19. Here is the DNA: TGTGCCAGCAGCCAAGAACATGACTACGAGCAGTACTTC. It translates to CASSQEHDYEQYF.